Sequencing of this TCR beta chain was carried out in a study of tumor and adjacent non-tumor tissue in lung cancer. This clonotype appeared a few times. This CDR3 comprises 15 residues. Germline-derived CDR1 and CDR2 are SEHNR and FQNEAQ (reference sequence). The ends lost 1 base at V and 4 bases at J; junction bases unmatched: 3. This sample's RNA came from whole unsorted tissue. Donors were chemotherapy-naive, newly diagnosed lung cancer surgical patients in China, August–November 2014. Three rounds of nested PCR, following a modified ARM-PCR protocol, produced the TCRbeta library. TCRdb reprocessed the multiplex PCR reads via MiXCR and lists one record per CDR3 protein. Among some 120,000 distinct CDR3 sequences listed, roughly 64% were seen once.

V gene TRBV7-9 combines with J gene TRBJ2-3; 9 bases are shared with TRBD2. The TCR comes from a man aged 25 to 40 with non-small cell lung cancer. Sequenced material: lung tumor tissue. CDR3 residues: CASSLGGGGPDTQYF. DNA of the CDR3: TGTGCCAGCAGCTTAGGCGGGGGGGGACCAGATACGCAGTATTTT.